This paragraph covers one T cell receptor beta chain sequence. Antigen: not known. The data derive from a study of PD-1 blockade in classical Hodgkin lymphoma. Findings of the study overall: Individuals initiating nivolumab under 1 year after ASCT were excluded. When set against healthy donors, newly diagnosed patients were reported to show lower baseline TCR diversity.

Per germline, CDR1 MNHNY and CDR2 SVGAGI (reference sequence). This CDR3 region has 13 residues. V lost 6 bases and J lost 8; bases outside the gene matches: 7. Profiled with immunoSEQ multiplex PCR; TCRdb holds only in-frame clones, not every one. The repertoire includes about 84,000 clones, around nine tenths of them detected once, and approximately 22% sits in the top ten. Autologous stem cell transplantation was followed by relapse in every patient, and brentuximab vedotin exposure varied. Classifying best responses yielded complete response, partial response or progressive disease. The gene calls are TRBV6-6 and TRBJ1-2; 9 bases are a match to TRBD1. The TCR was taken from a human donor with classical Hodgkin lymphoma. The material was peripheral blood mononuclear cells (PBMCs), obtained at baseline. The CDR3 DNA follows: TGTGCCAGCAGGGGAGGACAGGGGCGCGGCTACACCTTC. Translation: CASRGGQGRGYTF.